Presented here are 27 T cell receptor beta chains from one specimen sequenced in a study of CDR3 diversity in severe acne. Each CDR3 protein is one row after TCRdb ran MiXCR on the PCR reads. The data contain around 94,000 distinct CDR3 sequences, approximately 47% of them singletons. Sequencing was performed on blood. The receptors originated from a male donor with acne.

This clonotype has a handful of counts. The chain couples TRBV4-1 to TRBJ2-7; possible D gene TRBD1, 6 bases. The germline CDR1 and CDR2 sequences are MGHRA and YSYEKL. With 1 base removed from V and 2 bases from J, the gap between germline ends came to 12 bases. CDR3 size: 15 residues. CDR3 sequence (DNA): TGCGCCAGCAGCCAAGTGGACAGTGGCCCCTACGAGCAGTACTTC. Translated: CASSQVDSGPYEQYF.

The chain combines TRBV24-1 with TRBJ2-1, with 8 bases lining up with TRBD1. The CDR3 is 16 residues long. Germline V gene data show CDR1 as KGHDR and CDR2 as SFDVKD. Unmatched junction bases numbered 6, after V lost 2 bases and J lost 4 bases. The CDR3 region is CATSDSDRASYNEQFF. Here the CDR3 DNA reads TGTGCCACCAGTGATTCGGACAGGGCATCGTACAATGAGCAGTTCTTC.

This clonotype has a handful of counts. The V gene is TRBV25-1, the J gene TRBJ1-6; unclear D gene. The germline V gene encodes CDR1 MGHDK and CDR2 SYGVNS. The V and J ends lost 1 base and 7 bases respectively, with 5 bases between them. CDR3 size: 13 residues. The CDR3 nucleotides read TGTGCCAGCAGTGAATGGGAGAATTCACCCCTCCACTTT. Protein sequence: CASSEWENSPLHF.

The chain is built from TRBV25-1 and TRBJ1-2; D gene unclear. Germline CDR1 reads MGHDK; CDR2 reads SYGVNS. Between the trimmed V and J ends, which lost 4 bases and 4 bases, there was a span of 13 bases. This CDR3 has 14 amino acids. The CDR3 reads CASSGVDEPYGYTF. Here the CDR3 DNA reads TGTGCCAGCAGTGGGGTTGATGAACCCTATGGCTACACCTTC.

The chain combines TRBV14 with TRBJ2-5; D is unclear. TRBJ2-7 matches the DNA end more closely, so the J call is doubtful. This CDR3 has 12 amino acids. Germline assignment: CDR1 SGHDN and CDR2 FVKESK. The CDR3 sequence is CASGILTYEQYV. The CDR3 DNA follows: TGTGCCAGCGGGATTTTGACCTACGAGCAGTACGTC.

This clonotype was found many times. V usage is TRBV4-1 and J usage is TRBJ2-7, with D possibly called TRBD1 or TRBD2 (5 bases each). The length of the CDR3 is 15 residues. Per the germline V gene, CDR1 is MGHRA and CDR2 is YSYEKL. The V end was cut by 6 bases, the J end by 0 bases, with 15 bases between. The DNA of the CDR3 is TGCGCCAGCAGTCTCACCGGGACGTCCTCCTACGAGCAGTACTTC. This encodes CASSLTGTSSYEQYF.

This chain joins TRBV28 and TRBJ2-1, with 7 bases fitting TRBD2. The J segment lost 4 bases and the V segment lost 3 bases, leaving 21 bases of the junction unmatched. This CDR3 has 20 residues. The germline V gene encodes CDR1 MDHEN and CDR2 SYDVKM. As DNA, the CDR3 is TGTGCCAGCAGTTTTGCCGACTTAGGTCGGCTAGCGGAGCGGTACAATGAGCAGTTCTTC. It codes for CASSFADLGRLAERYNEQFF.

This clonotype was recorded at least ten times. The gene calls are TRBV9 and TRBJ1-1; D is unresolved. The V end was cut by 0 bases, the J end by 4 bases, with 13 bases between. The CDR3 consists of 15 residues. CDR1 and CDR2 (germline): SGDLS, YYNGEE. CDR3 in amino acids: CASSVGGNSFTEAFF. DNA for the CDR3: TGTGCCAGCAGCGTAGGAGGGAACAGTTTCACTGAAGCTTTCTTT.

V usage is TRBV20-1 and J usage is TRBJ2-2, with D perhaps TRBD2 (6 bases). This CDR3 comprises 13 residues. V lost 3 bases, J lost 7 bases, and 12 bases lay in between. The germline V gene has CDR1 DFQATT and CDR2 SNEGSKA (reference sequence). The CDR3, as DNA: TGCAGTGCTAGCTCTCAGACTAGCGGGGAGCTGTTTTTT. Protein product: CSASSQTSGELFF.

This clonotype was detected only once. The junction shows a germline mismatch at one end, possibly a read error. The V and J genes are TRBV14 and TRBJ2-6; TRBD1 matches at 7 bases. This CDR3 contains 15 residues. CDR1 and CDR2 from the germline V gene are SGHDN and FVKESK. The CDR3 loop is CASSHGQVLSNVLAF. As DNA, the CDR3 is TGTGCCAGCAGCCACGGACAGGTCCTATCCAACGTCCTGGCTTTC.

With regard to this clonotype: Germline and junction disagree at one end, which may indicate a read error. The chain combines TRBV10-3 with TRBJ2-2; D is undetermined. Per germline, CDR1 ENHRY and CDR2 SYGVKD. This CDR3 is 12 amino acids long. Written as DNA, the CDR3 is TGTGCCAGCAGTTTGGTTACCGGGGAGCTGTTTTTT. It codes for CASSLVTGELFF.

The rearrangement links TRBV11-2 to TRBJ2-7; possibly TRBD1 or TRBD2 for D (5 bases each). Germline CDR1 is SGHAT and CDR2 is FQNNGV. Trimming removed 2 bases at V and 5 bases at J, with 13 bases between. This CDR3 comprises 14 residues. In DNA, the CDR3 is TGTGCCAGCAGCTTAAAACCCTGGGACGACGAGCAGTACTTC. It encodes CASSLKPWDDEQYF. Complete variable domain (other parts from reference TRBV11-2 and TRBJ2-7): EAGVAQSPRYKIIEKRQSVAFWCNPISGHATLYWYQQILGQGPKLLIQFQNNGVVDDSQLPKDRFSAERLKGVDSTLKIQPAKLEDSAVYLCASSLKPWDDEQYFGPGTRLTVT.

The chain is built from TRBV28 and TRBJ1-5; 7 bases map to TRBD1. After removal of 6 bases from V and 5 bases from J, the junction contained 4 bases not matched to a gene. Germline CDR1 reads MDHEN; CDR2 reads SYDVKM. The CDR3 has 13 residues. The CDR3 region has the DNA TGTGCCAGCAGAATGACAGGGCATCAGCCCCAGCATTTT. This encodes CASRMTGHQPQHF.

A remark on this clonotype: It may be a read error: a sequence one base away is much more abundant. This chain uses TRBV7-3 with TRBJ1-1, with a weak D call TRBD1 (5 bases). The CDR3 is 15 residues long. The germline V gene has CDR1 SGHTA and CDR2 FQGTGA. This CDR3 is CASSYRPGLNTGAFF. CDR3 DNA: TGTGCCAGCAGCTACCGACCGGGGCTGAACACTGGAGCTTTCTTT.

Relative to its sample, this clonotype is medium-sized. J is TRBJ2-7 and V is TRBV20-1; D is unclear. The germline V gene has CDR1 DFQATT and CDR2 SNEGSKA (reference sequence). The CDR3 sequence is 14 residues long. V lost 5 bases and J lost 2, with 16 bases in between. The chain's CDR3 is CSAPLSALTYEQYF. In DNA form, the CDR3 reads TGCAGTGCTCCTCTAAGTGCACTCACCTACGAGCAGTACTTC.

The chain uses TRBV9 and TRBJ1-2; TRBD1 aligns across 7 bases. CDR1 is SGDLS, CDR2 YYNGEE, per germline. The ends lost 2 bases at V and 4 bases at J; junction bases unmatched: 2. The CDR3 contains 13 residues. The CDR3 sequence: CASSVGQRYGYTF. The CDR3 coding sequence is TGTGCCAGCAGCGTGGGACAGCGCTATGGCTACACCTTC.

As regards this clonotype: At one end, the junction sequence differs from germline, possibly due to a read error. The J gene is TRBJ2-1, the V gene TRBV6-2 or TRBV6-3, with D unresolved. Germline V gives CDR1 MNHEY, CDR2 SVGEGT. CDR3 size: 15 residues. DNA of the CDR3: TGTGCCAGCAGCCAGCGAGAGAGCGTGTGGGATGGGCAGTCCTTC. Translating gives CASSQRESVWDGQSF.

This clonotype was found a few times. The chain has TRBV20-1 and TRBJ2-5; 10 nucleotides agree with TRBD1. CDR1 is DFQATT and CDR2 is SNEGSKA in the germline V gene (reference sequence). The CDR3 length is 15 residues. After removal of 6 bases from V and 5 bases from J, the junction contained 12 bases not matched to a gene. The CDR3 protein is CSAPTGTGDWETQYF. The CDR3 DNA follows: TGCAGTGCACCGACCGGGACAGGGGATTGGGAGACCCAGTACTTC.

Ten or more counts support this clonotype. The chain links TRBV7-3 to TRBJ2-1; 10 bases map to TRBD2. Germline CDR1 and CDR2: SGHTA and FQGTGA. The CDR3 is made up of 15 amino acids. The J segment lost 6 bases and the V segment lost 5 bases, leaving 7 bases of the junction unmatched. The CDR3 here is CASSRRTSGVNEQFF. CDR3 bases: TGTGCCAGCAGCCGAAGGACTAGCGGAGTCAATGAGCAGTTCTTC.

This clonotype was found a few times. A much more abundant neighbour one base away suggests this may be a read error. The chain has TRBV30 and TRBJ1-1; D not certain. This CDR3 is built from 15 residues. The germline V gene has CDR1 GTSNPN and CDR2 SVGIG (reference sequence). V lost 2 bases and J 4 bases, leaving 17 bases between the germline ends. The CDR3 sequence: CAWSIFGVGSTEAFF. The CDR3 bases are TGTGCCTGGAGTATCTTTGGGGTCGGGAGCACTGAAGCTTTCTTT.

This clonotype was counted at least ten times. The chain links TRBV6-1 to TRBJ1-6; 12 bases line up with TRBD1. The length of the CDR3 is 15 residues. Trimming cost V 7 bases and J 9 bases; bases outside gene matches: 7. Germline V gene lookup returns CDR1 MNHNS and CDR2 SASEGT. The CDR3 here is CASIRDRGLGSPLHF. The CDR3 DNA reads as TGTGCCAGCATACGGGACAGGGGGCTAGGTTCACCCCTCCACTTT.

V gene TRBV10-1 combines with J gene TRBJ2-5, with D possibly being TRBD2 (5 bases). V was cut by 3 bases and J by 4 bases, with 21 bases left in between. The CDR3 runs to 17 residues. CDR1 and CDR2 (germline): WNHNN, SYGVQD (reference sequence). This CDR3 reads CASSDSPRDVRRETQYF. The CDR3 region has the DNA TGCGCCAGCAGTGACAGCCCTCGGGATGTTAGGCGAGAGACCCAGTACTTC.

Notes on this clonotype: A much larger clone sits a single nucleotide away, making a read error possible. This likely comes from a read error, as the CDR3 has no conserved phenylalanine or tryptophan at its end. The V and J genes are TRBV9 and TRBJ1-1; D not certain. Germline V gives CDR1 SGDLS, CDR2 YYNGEE. The CDR3 has 14 amino acids. V dropped 4 bases and J dropped 2 bases, with 12 bases sitting between them. CDR3 sequence: CASSPRPDNTEAFY. CDR3 coding DNA: TGTGCCAGCAGCCCCCGACCGGACAACACTGAAGCTTTCTAT.

The CDR3 loop is CASSVGQGIPEAFF. The CDR3 bases are TGTGCCAGCAGCGTAGGGCAGGGGATCCCTGAAGCTTTCTTT. The rearrangement uses TRBV9 and TRBJ1-1, with D possibly matching TRBD1 (6 bases). CDR3 length equals 14 residues. Trimming left V 0 bases short and J 6 bases short, with 12 bases between. Germline V gives CDR1 SGDLS, CDR2 YYNGEE. Looking up the rest from reference TRBV9 and TRBJ1-1 gives the full variable domain: DSGVTQTPKHLITATGQRVTLRCSPRSGDLSVYWYQQSLDQGLQFLIQYYNGEERAKGNILERFSAQQFPDLHSELNLSSLELGDSALYFCASSVGQGIPEAFFGQGTRLTVV.

The gene calls are TRBV7-3 and TRBJ2-5; TRBD2 is a possible D gene (6 bases). V was trimmed by 5 bases and J by 2 bases, leaving 15 bases between them. CDR3 size: 15 residues. CDR1 is SGHTA and CDR2 is FQGTGA in the germline V gene. The CDR3 coding sequence is TGTGCCAGCAGCCCCGGTCCGGGGACTCAAGAGACCCAGTACTTC. Amino acid sequence: CASSPGPGTQETQYF.

This clonotype was seen ten or more times. The chain links TRBV24-1 to TRBJ2-3; 8 bases align to TRBD2. Germline V CDR1 and CDR2: KGHDR, SFDVKD. The CDR3 has 15 amino acids. Trimming took 5 bases from V and 2 from J; bases not matched to a gene: 5. CDR3 DNA sequence: TGTGCCACCAGTGGAGCGGGAGTATACACAGATACGCAGTATTTT. This gives the protein CATSGAGVYTDTQYF.

As to this clonotype: The DNA is left out, because the CDR3 cannot be placed on it with certainty; the CDR3 is given as TCRdb lists it. The chain employs TRBV7-7 and TRBJ2-7; TRBD2, the D gene given by the table, was not confirmed from the DNA. The CDR3 extends over 20 residues, inclusive of both ends. Germline assignment: CDR1 SSHAT and CDR2 FNYEAQ (reference sequence). The CDR3 is CASSFYICSGARASGYEQYF.